This TCR beta chain emerged from a study of CD8+ T cells in alopecia areata. At the level of the study: Each day, treated patients took oral tofacitinib twice, at 5 to 10 mg per dose. Findings of the study overall: Sharing of TCR sequences between patients (possibly for HLA-related reasons) was less clear than in mice.

About this clone: Its target is unknown. Other DNA sequences in the same sample also yield this CDR3.

Treatment in this sample: oral pan-JAK inhibitor, 5-10 mg twice daily. RNA extraction and reverse transcription yielded cDNA as sequencing template. The protocol was immunoSEQ multiplex PCR, while the TCRdb copy is restricted to in-frame clones and leaves out a portion. This sample has 190,000 or so clones, with around 60% found just once. The CDR3 runs 12 residues. Germline V lookup: CDR1 SGDLS, CDR2 YYNGEE. V gave up 3 bases and J gave up 2 bases, with 5 bases separating them. This receptor was taken from a human donor with alopecia areata. This specimen consisted of CD8+ T cells sorted from blood, obtained at week 24, from a patient treated with tofacitinib. The chain is built from TRBV9 and TRBJ1-2; D gene unclear. The CDR3 nucleotides are TGTGCCAGCAGCGCCCAGAACTATGGCTACACCTTC. Protein sequence: CASSAQNYGYTF.